Listed below are T cell receptor beta chains from one sample, sequenced in a study of regulatory T cells in long-lasting Graves disease. TCRdb passed the multiplex PCR reads through MiXCR, listing each CDR3 protein once. The sample yields around 460,000 distinct CDR3 sequences, 12% to 15% seen once. The same data also went into a second study, on T cells in Graves' hyperthyroidism and ophthalmopathy.

The source material was peripheral blood mononuclear cells (PBMCs), sampled at new diagnosis, from a patient treated with antithyroid drugs. Every receptor here comes from a woman between 45 and 65 years old with Graves disease. Both conserved end residues are part of each CDR3. The D gene is left open where the match is weak. Size is omitted from some rows. Given values are once, few, many or a class for expanded clones.

D gene: NA; V gene: TRBV12-5; clone size: many; J gene: TRBJ2-1; CDR3 protein: CASGLGTEYNEQFF; CDR3 DNA: TGTGCTAGTGGTTTGGGGACGGAATACAATGAGCAGTTCTTC
D gene: TRBD2; V gene: TRBV11-2; clone size: NA; J gene: TRBJ2-1; CDR3 protein: CASSLILAGLTEQFF; CDR3 DNA: TGTGCCAGCAGCTTAATACTAGCGGGACTAACGGAGCAGTTCTTC
D gene: NA; V gene: TRBV7-8; clone size: few; J gene: TRBJ2-3; CDR3 protein: CASSLYGPDTQYF; CDR3 DNA: TGTGCCAGCAGCTTATATGGACCAGATACGCAGTATTTT
D gene: TRBD2; V gene: TRBV3-1; clone size: NA; J gene: TRBJ2-7; CDR3 protein: CASSLRWASGGSNNEQYF; CDR3 DNA: TGTGCCAGCAGCCTAAGATGGGCATCGGGGGGAAGTAACAATGAGCAGTACTTC
D gene: TRBD1; V gene: TRBV27; clone size: many; J gene: TRBJ2-5; CDR3 protein: CASSFGTVETQYF; CDR3 DNA: TGTGCCAGCAGTTTTGGGACAGTTGAGACCCAGTACTTC
D gene: NA; V gene: TRBV28; clone size: many; J gene: TRBJ1-2; CDR3 protein: CASRTGTAQGGYTF; CDR3 DNA: TGTGCCAGCAGGACCGGGACGGCACAAGGGGGCTACACCTTC
D gene: TRBD1; V gene: TRBV20-1; clone size: few; J gene: TRBJ2-1; CDR3 protein: CSAPARDRVFDEQFF; CDR3 DNA: TGCAGTGCCCCTGCCCGGGACAGGGTCTTCGATGAGCAGTTCTTC
D gene: TRBD2; V gene: TRBV20-1; clone size: few; J gene: TRBJ2-7; CDR3 protein: CSARGASGSYEQYF; CDR3 DNA: TGCAGTGCTAGAGGGGCTAGCGGGAGCTACGAGCAGTACTTC
D gene: NA; V gene: TRBV28; clone size: many; J gene: TRBJ2-7; CDR3 protein: CASSPPLRDEQYF; CDR3 DNA: TGTGCCAGCAGTCCACCCCTAAGGGACGAGCAGTACTTC
D gene: NA; V gene: TRBV7-8; clone size: many; J gene: TRBJ1-2; CDR3 protein: CASSQYRVVEYGYTF; CDR3 DNA: TGTGCCAGCAGCCAGTACAGGGTTGTAGAGTATGGCTACACCTTC
D gene: TRBD1; V gene: TRBV6-1; clone size: many; J gene: TRBJ1-5; CDR3 protein: CASSAARDRVNQPQHF; CDR3 DNA: TGTGCCAGCAGTGCGGCCCGGGACAGGGTCAATCAGCCCCAGCATTTT
D gene: TRBD2; V gene: TRBV18; clone size: many; J gene: TRBJ2-3; CDR3 protein: CASSPPSGTQDTQYF; CDR3 DNA: TGTGCCAGCTCACCCCCTAGCGGGACACAGGATACGCAGTATTTT
D gene: NA; V gene: TRBV29-1; clone size: many; J gene: TRBJ1-3; CDR3 protein: CSVDGGDSGNTIYF; CDR3 DNA: TGCAGCGTTGACGGGGGCGACTCTGGAAACACCATATATTTT
D gene: NA; V gene: TRBV29-1; clone size: many; J gene: TRBJ1-4; CDR3 protein: CSVVDSPTNEKLFF; CDR3 DNA: TGCAGCGTCGTCGACAGCCCAACTAATGAAAAACTGTTTTTT
D gene: NA; V gene: TRBV12-3/TRBV12-4; clone size: many; J gene: TRBJ2-2; CDR3 protein: CASSTGNTGELFF; CDR3 DNA: TGTGCCAGCAGTACAGGGAACACCGGGGAGCTGTTTTTT
D gene: NA; V gene: TRBV5-4; clone size: few; J gene: TRBJ2-1; CDR3 protein: CASSLRLEINERQFF; CDR3 DNA: TGTGCCAGCAGCTTGCGGCTAGAGATCAATGAGCGGCAGTTCTTC
D gene: NA; V gene: TRBV7-9; clone size: few; J gene: TRBJ2-5; CDR3 protein: CASSLVPDAYVGTQYF; CDR3 DNA: TGTGCCAGCAGCTTAGTTCCGGACGCCTACGTCGGGACCCAGTACTTC
D gene: NA; V gene: TRBV2; clone size: many; J gene: TRBJ1-3; CDR3 protein: CASSEVRGPGNTIYF; CDR3 DNA: TGTGCCAGCAGTGAAGTCCGGGGGCCAGGAAACACCATATATTTT
D gene: NA; V gene: TRBV10-3; clone size: NA; J gene: TRBJ2-2; CDR3 protein: CAIKLTGTGELFF; CDR3 DNA: TGTGCCATCAAACTAACAGGCACCGGGGAGCTGTTTTTT
D gene: NA; V gene: TRBV7-6; clone size: few; J gene: TRBJ2-7; CDR3 protein: CASSLGSAALSYEQYF; CDR3 DNA: TGTGCCAGCAGCTTAGGCTCGGCAGCTCTCTCCTACGAGCAGTACTTC
D gene: NA; V gene: TRBV2; clone size: many; J gene: TRBJ1-2; CDR3 protein: CASSDRTAGDYGYTF; CDR3 DNA: TGTGCCAGCAGTGACCGGACGGCGGGGGACTATGGCTACACCTTC
D gene: TRBD2; V gene: TRBV12-5; clone size: NA; J gene: TRBJ2-3; CDR3 protein: CASGLGGLAEPQYF; CDR3 DNA: TGTGCTAGTGGTTTGGGGGGACTAGCGGAACCACAGTATTTT
D gene: NA; V gene: TRBV2; clone size: many; J gene: TRBJ2-7; CDR3 protein: CASRTGSADEQYF; CDR3 DNA: TGTGCCAGCAGAACAGGGTCTGCCGACGAGCAGTACTTC
D gene: NA; V gene: TRBV5-6; clone size: NA; J gene: TRBJ1-5; CDR3 protein: CASSLWTTSEWGNQPQHF; CDR3 DNA: TGTGCCAGCAGCTTGTGGACTACTTCGGAATGGGGCAATCAGCCCCAGCATTTT
D gene: TRBD2; V gene: TRBV6-2/TRBV6-3; clone size: NA; J gene: TRBJ2-1; CDR3 protein: CASRATSHNEQFF; CDR3 DNA: TGTGCCAGCAGGGCGACTAGCCACAATGAGCAGTTCTTC
D gene: NA; V gene: TRBV28; clone size: many; J gene: TRBJ2-3; CDR3 protein: CASSLQGAFTDTQYF; CDR3 DNA: TGTGCCAGCAGTTTACAGGGCGCTTTCACAGATACGCAGTATTTT
D gene: TRBD1; V gene: TRBV2; clone size: NA; J gene: TRBJ2-3; CDR3 protein: CASRARGQAVTDTQYF; CDR3 DNA: TGTGCCAGCAGAGCTAGGGGACAGGCAGTGACAGATACGCAGTATTTT
D gene: NA; V gene: TRBV20-1; clone size: NA; J gene: TRBJ1-4; CDR3 protein: CSAKLGPATNEKLFF; CDR3 DNA: TGCAGTGCCAAGCTGGGTCCAGCAACTAATGAAAAACTGTTTTTT